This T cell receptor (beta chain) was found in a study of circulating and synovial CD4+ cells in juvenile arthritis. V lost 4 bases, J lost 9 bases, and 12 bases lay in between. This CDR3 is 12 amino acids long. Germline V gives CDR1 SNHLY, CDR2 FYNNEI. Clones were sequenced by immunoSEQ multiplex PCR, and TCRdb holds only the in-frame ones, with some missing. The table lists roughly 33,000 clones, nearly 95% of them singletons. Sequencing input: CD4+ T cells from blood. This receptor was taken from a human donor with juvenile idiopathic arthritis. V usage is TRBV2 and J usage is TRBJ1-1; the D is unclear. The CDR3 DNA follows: TGTGCCAGCAGTGGTGAGGGATATCAAGCTTTCTTT. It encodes CASSGEGYQAFF.